The following is a TCR beta chain sequence with its context. TCRdb keeps only in-frame clones here, not all; method: immunoSEQ multiplex PCR. The table records about 84,000 clones, 86% of them present only once. The data were taken from a study of cytotoxic CD8 clonotypes in ibrutinib-treated CLL. At the level of the study: Partial responses numbered some 24 and complete responses 2; after a median around 74 months, roughly 14 stayed remitted and around 12 progressed.

The TCR originated in a human donor with chronic lymphocytic leukemia. Sequencing used PBMCs, obtained before ibrutinib treatment.

The CDR3 DNA is TGTGCCAGCAGCTTTAGCGGGAGTAGTTACGAGCAGTACTTC. Its translation: CASSFSGSSYEQYF. The chain links TRBV5-5 to TRBJ2-7, with TRBD2 identical over 9 bases. Germline V gene sequence: CDR1 SGHKS, CDR2 YYEKEE (reference sequence). This CDR3 spans 14 amino acids. The J segment lost 4 bases and the V segment lost 2 bases, leaving 4 bases of the junction unmatched.